These 2 T cell receptor beta chains originate from one sample sequenced in a study of cytomegalovirus exposure and HLA in healthy donors. The table came from immunoSEQ multiplex PCR; TCRdb's copy has only in-frame clones and leaves some out. The sample lists approximately 200,000 clones; about 91% were seen once. Sequenced material: PBMCs. These receptor sequences come from a woman aged 18-29 years in good health and CMV-seronegative.

V usage is TRBV4-1 and J usage is TRBJ1-2, with TRBD1 matching over 8 bases. Germline assignment: CDR1 MGHRA and CDR2 YSYEKL. Unmatched junction bases numbered 9, after V lost 4 bases and J lost 8 bases. The CDR3 spans 14 residues. The CDR3 reads CASSPPRTGSGYTF. CDR3 DNA sequence: TGCGCCAGCAGCCCCCCCCGGACAGGGAGCGGCTACACCTTC.

This chain links TRBV28 with TRBJ1-5; D is undetermined. The germline V gene has CDR1 MDHEN and CDR2 SYDVKM. The CDR3 is made up of 15 amino acids. V lost 2 bases, J lost 9 bases, and 17 bases lay in between. The CDR3 DNA reads as TGTGCCAGCAGTTTAAGTGTTGGCGGTCAGAGGCCCCAGCATTTT. It yields the protein CASSLSVGGQRPQHF.